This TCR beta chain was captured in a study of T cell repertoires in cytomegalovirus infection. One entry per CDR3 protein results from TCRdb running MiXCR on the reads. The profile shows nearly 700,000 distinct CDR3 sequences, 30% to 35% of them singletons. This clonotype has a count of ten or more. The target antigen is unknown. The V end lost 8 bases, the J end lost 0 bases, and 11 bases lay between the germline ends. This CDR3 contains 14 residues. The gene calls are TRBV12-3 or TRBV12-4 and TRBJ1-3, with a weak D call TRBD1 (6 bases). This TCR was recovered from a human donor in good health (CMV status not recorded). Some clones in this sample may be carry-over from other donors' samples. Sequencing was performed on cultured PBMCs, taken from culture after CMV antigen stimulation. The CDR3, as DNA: TGTGCCAGCGGAAGGGGGATCTCTGGAAACACCATATATTTT. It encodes CASGRGISGNTIYF.